Below are 11 T cell receptor beta chains sequenced from a single sample in a study of cytomegalovirus exposure and HLA in healthy donors. Primers included in the PCR were 60 Vbeta and 13 Jbeta primers. Libraries were prepared by immunoSEQ multiplex PCR; TCRdb keeps only in-frame clonotypes and omits some of them. The sample records some 85,000 clones, about 80% being singletons. Specimen: PBMCs. Source of these receptors: a male donor in good health and CMV-seronegative.

V and J are TRBV5-6 and TRBJ2-7, with a tentative D call TRBD2 (7 bases). This CDR3 region has 15 residues. Trimming stripped 2 bases from V and 3 bases from J, with 15 bases between. The germline CDR1 and CDR2 sequences are SGHDT and YYEEEE. Written as DNA, the CDR3 is TGTGCCAGCAGCTTTCTGAGGGGGGGCAACTACGAGCAGTACTTC. Its translation is CASSFLRGGNYEQYF.

This sequence joins TRBV6-6 and TRBJ1-4, with D maybe TRBD1 (5 bases). The CDR3 sequence is 15 residues long. Per germline, CDR1 MNHNY and CDR2 SVGAGI (reference sequence). Trimming removed 6 bases from V and 8 bases from J, with 19 bases in between. CDR3 amino acids: CASSPHGGEEEKLFF. CDR3 DNA: TGTGCCAGCAGCCCCCATGGGGGGGAAGAGGAAAAACTGTTTTTT.

This clone was seen once. The J gene is TRBJ1-1, the V gene TRBV30; D is ambiguous. V was cut by 5 bases and J by 6 bases, with 13 bases left in between. Germline V CDR1 and CDR2: GTSNPN, SVGIG (reference sequence). The CDR3 sequence is 12 residues long. The CDR3 is CAWERGYAEAFF. The CDR3 bases are TGTGCCTGGGAAAGAGGGTATGCTGAAGCTTTCTTT.

This rearrangement joins TRBV5-1 to TRBJ2-1; weak D call: TRBD1 (6 bases). The CDR3 loop spans 15 amino acids. Germline assignment: CDR1 SGHRS and CDR2 YFSETQ. Trimming stripped 0 bases from V and 3 bases from J, with 10 bases between. CDR3: CASSLVQGGYNEQFF. The CDR3 nucleotides read TGCGCCAGCAGCTTGGTACAGGGCGGCTACAATGAGCAGTTCTTC.

About this clone: One end of the junction does not line up with germline, which may come from a read error. V gene TRBV30 combines with J gene TRBJ1-1, with D perhaps TRBD1 (5 bases). The CDR3 totals 12 residues. Germline CDR1 GTSNPN, CDR2 SVGIG (reference sequence). The CDR3 loop is CAWKVGTRGAFF. The CDR3 nucleotides read TGTGCATGGAAAGTCGGAACTCGGGGGGCTTTCTTT.

The chain combines TRBV5-4 with TRBJ2-5; 9 bases agree with TRBD1. The J call is uncertain, as TRBJ2-7 better fits the DNA end. The length of the CDR3 is 15 residues. CDR1 and CDR2 (germline): SGHNT, YYREEE (reference sequence). The CDR3 DNA is TGTGCCAGCAGCTCAGGGGACAGGGTCGTGCACGAGCAGTACTTC. Translated, it gives CASSSGDRVVHEQYF.

V usage is TRBV7-2 and J usage is TRBJ1-6, with 9 bases that match TRBD1. The CDR3 is made up of 16 amino acids. V lost 3 bases, J lost 10 bases, and 10 bases stayed unmatched. CDR1 SGHTA and CDR2 FQGNSA come from the germline V gene. Here the CDR3 reads CASSFLGRTGASPLHF. The CDR3 DNA sequence: TGTGCCAGCAGCTTTTTGGGGAGGACAGGGGCGTCACCCCTCCACTTT.

The rearrangement links TRBV30 to TRBJ2-7; no reliable D call. The CDR3 consists of 15 residues. V was trimmed by 4 bases and J by 0 bases, leaving 16 bases between them. Germline CDR1 is GTSNPN and CDR2 is SVGIG (reference sequence). The CDR3 protein is CAWNVPFRSSYEQYF. The CDR3 coding sequence is TGTGCCTGGAATGTCCCTTTCCGGAGCTCCTACGAGCAGTACTTC.

The chain uses TRBV2 and TRBJ2-6; TRBD1 matches at 7 bases. Per germline, CDR1 SNHLY and CDR2 FYNNEI. With 10 bases clipped from V and 2 bases from J, the junction kept 11 bases outside the gene matches. The CDR3 has 16 amino acids. In DNA, the CDR3 is TGTGCCACCCAGACAGGGTATGTCGCTGGGGCCAACGTCCTGACTTTC. As protein: CATQTGYVAGANVLTF. Together with reference TRBV2 and TRBJ2-6, the CDR3 gives the full variable domain: EPEVTQTPSHQVTQMGQEVILRCVPISNHLYFYWYRQILGQKVEFLVSFYNNEISEKSEIFDDQFSVERPDGSNFTLKIRSTKLEDSAMYFCATQTGYVAGANVLTFGAGSRLTVL.

This clone appeared a few times. V is TRBV5-4 and J is TRBJ2-2, with D maybe TRBD2 (6 bases). From germline, CDR1 is SGHNT and CDR2 YYREEE (reference sequence). CDR3 length equals 17 residues. V shed 0 bases and J shed 4 bases, with 16 bases lying between them. The chain's CDR3 is CASSLGRVGTGTGELFF. In DNA form, the CDR3 reads TGTGCCAGCAGCTTGGGTCGAGTGGGGACTGGCACCGGGGAGCTGTTTTTT.

The chain recombines TRBV11-2 with TRBJ1-1; D remains unclear. The CDR3 loop spans 15 amino acids. The V and J ends lost 0 bases and 0 bases respectively, with 8 bases between them. Germline V gene sequence: CDR1 SGHAT, CDR2 FQNNGV. CDR3 sequence (DNA): TGTGCCAGCAGCTTAGATGCGGCAGTGAACACTGAAGCTTTCTTT. It specifies CASSLDAAVNTEAFF.